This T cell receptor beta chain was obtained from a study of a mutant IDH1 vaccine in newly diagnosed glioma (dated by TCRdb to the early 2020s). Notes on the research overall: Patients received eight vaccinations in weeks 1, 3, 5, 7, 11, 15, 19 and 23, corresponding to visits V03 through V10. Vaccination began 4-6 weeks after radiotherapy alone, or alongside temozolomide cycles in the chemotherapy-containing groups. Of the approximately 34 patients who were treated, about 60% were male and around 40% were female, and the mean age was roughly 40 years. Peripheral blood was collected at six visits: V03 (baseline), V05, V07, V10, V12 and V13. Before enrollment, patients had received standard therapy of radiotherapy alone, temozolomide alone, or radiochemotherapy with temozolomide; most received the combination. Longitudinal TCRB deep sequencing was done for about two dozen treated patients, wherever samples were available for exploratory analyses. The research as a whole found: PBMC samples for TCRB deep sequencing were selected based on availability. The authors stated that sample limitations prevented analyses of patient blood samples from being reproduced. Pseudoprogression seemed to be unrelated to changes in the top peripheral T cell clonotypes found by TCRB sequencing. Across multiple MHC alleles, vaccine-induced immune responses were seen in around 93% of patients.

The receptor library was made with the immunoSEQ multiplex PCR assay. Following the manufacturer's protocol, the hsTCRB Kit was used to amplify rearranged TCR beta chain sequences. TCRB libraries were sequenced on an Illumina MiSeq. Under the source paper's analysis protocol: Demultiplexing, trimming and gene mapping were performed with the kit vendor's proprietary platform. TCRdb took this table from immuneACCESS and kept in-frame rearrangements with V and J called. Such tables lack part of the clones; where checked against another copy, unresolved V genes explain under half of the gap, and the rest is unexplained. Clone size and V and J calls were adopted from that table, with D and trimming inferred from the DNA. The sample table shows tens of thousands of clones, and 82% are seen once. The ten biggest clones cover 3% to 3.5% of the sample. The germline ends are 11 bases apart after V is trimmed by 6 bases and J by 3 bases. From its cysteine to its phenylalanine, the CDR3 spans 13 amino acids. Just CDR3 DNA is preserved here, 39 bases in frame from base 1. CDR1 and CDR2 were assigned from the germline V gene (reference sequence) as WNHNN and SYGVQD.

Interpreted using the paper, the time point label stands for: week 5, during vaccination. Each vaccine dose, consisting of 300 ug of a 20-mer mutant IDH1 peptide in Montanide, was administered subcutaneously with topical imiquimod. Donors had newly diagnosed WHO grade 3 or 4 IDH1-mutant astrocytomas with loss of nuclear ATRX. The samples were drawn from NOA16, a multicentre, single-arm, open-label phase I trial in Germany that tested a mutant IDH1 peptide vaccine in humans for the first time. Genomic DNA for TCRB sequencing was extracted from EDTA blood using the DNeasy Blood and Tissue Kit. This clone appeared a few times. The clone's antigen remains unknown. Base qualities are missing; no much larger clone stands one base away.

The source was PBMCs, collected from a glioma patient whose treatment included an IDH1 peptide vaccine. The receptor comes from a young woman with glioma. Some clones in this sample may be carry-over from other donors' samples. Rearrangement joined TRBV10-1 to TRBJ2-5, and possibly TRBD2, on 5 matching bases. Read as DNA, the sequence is TGCGCCAGCAGCCGGGATCCAGAAGAGACCCAGTACTTC. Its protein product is CASSRDPEETQYF.